The 18 T cell receptor beta chains below come from one sample, sequenced in a study of T-cell reconstitution after alpha-beta-depleted transplantation in children. Molecular barcoding with unique molecular identifiers was used for the TCRbeta library. TCRdb redid the calling of the PCR reads with MiXCR, one entry per CDR3 protein. The sample includes about 200,000 distinct CDR3 sequences, about 7% of them seen just once. The specimen was PBMCs, collected before TCRalphabeta/CD19-depleted stem cell transplant. The receptors were gathered from a boy younger than 10 with acute lymphoblastic leukemia, due to receive a stem cell transplant.

This clonotype has a count of ten or more. The V gene is TRBV29-1, the J gene TRBJ2-1; tentatively, D is TRBD2 (5 bases). CDR3 length equals 14 residues. Germline V CDR1 and CDR2: SQVTM, ANQGSEA. The V gene lost 4 bases and the J gene lost 0 bases, with 10 bases spanning the gap. CDR3 in amino acids: CSVVKLDSYNEQFF. CDR3 bases: TGCAGCGTTGTTAAACTAGACTCCTACAATGAGCAGTTCTTC.

This clonotype has just a few counts. In DNA, the CDR3 is TGCGCCAGCAGCCAACTCGGCCTGGGATCTTACAATGAGCAGTTCTTC. This encodes CASSQLGLGSYNEQFF. The chain carries TRBV4-1 and TRBJ2-1, with D unresolved. Trimming removed 2 bases at V and 4 bases at J, with 15 bases between. The CDR3 is 16 amino acids. The germline gives CDR1 MGHRA, CDR2 YSYEKL.

This clonotype was found a few times. The gene calls are TRBV4-3 and TRBJ2-1; D call uncertain. Trimming took off 0 bases at V and 4 bases at J, with 16 bases between the two ends. The V gene's germline CDR1 is LGHNA and CDR2 YSLEER. The CDR3 length is 17 residues. CDR3 sequence: CASSQDYRTAPYNEQFF. The DNA of the CDR3 is TGCGCCAGCAGCCAAGATTATAGAACAGCCCCATACAATGAGCAGTTCTTC.

The chain uses TRBV7-9 and TRBJ2-3; 8 nucleotides line up with TRBD2. The CDR3 extends over 17 amino acids. V lost 2 bases to trimming and J lost 4 bases; unmatched junction nucleotides: 11. Germline V gene data show CDR1 as SEHNR and CDR2 as FQNEAQ (reference sequence). The CDR3 is CASSLTTSASAADTQYF. The CDR3 coding sequence is TGTGCCAGCAGCTTAACGACTAGCGCCTCCGCCGCAGATACGCAGTATTTT.

This clonotype was detected ten times or more. The V call is TRBV20-1, the J call TRBJ2-7; D not resolved. The CDR3 is 13 residues long. Germline CDR1 is DFQATT and CDR2 is SNEGSKA (reference sequence). V gave up 2 bases and J gave up 0 bases, with 8 bases separating them. This chain's CDR3 is CSARYSTSYEQYF. CDR3 nucleotide sequence: TGCAGTGCTAGATACAGTACCTCCTACGAGCAGTACTTC.

In the case of this clonotype: As the CDR3 is not closed by the conserved phenylalanine or tryptophan, this likely results from a read error. This chain uses TRBV2 with TRBJ1-6; D may be TRBD1 (5 bases). Germline assignment: CDR1 SNHLY and CDR2 FYNNEI. V was trimmed by 0 bases and J by 11 bases, leaving 17 bases between them. The CDR3 is 16 amino acids. The chain's CDR3 is CASSEARGTPKPPLHY. The CDR3 DNA sequence: TGTGCCAGCAGTGAAGCGCGGGGCACTCCTAAGCCACCCCTCCACTAT.

This clonotype was recorded many times. The J gene is TRBJ2-1, the V gene TRBV10-3; 11 bases map to TRBD2. The junction had 4 bases not matched to a gene; V was cut back by 1 base and J by 5 bases. This CDR3 comprises 16 residues. CDR1 is ENHRY and CDR2 is SYGVKD in the germline V gene. The CDR3 region has the DNA TGTGCCATCAGTGAGTTTTATAGCGGGGGGGACAATGAGCAGTTCTTC. Encoded protein: CAISEFYSGGDNEQFF.

This clonotype has a count of ten or more. CDR3 in amino acids: CASTSGVSYNEQFF. The DNA of the CDR3 is TGTGCCAGCACATCAGGGGTTTCCTACAATGAGCAGTTCTTC. This chain connects TRBV7-2 to TRBJ2-1, with D possibly being TRBD1 (6 bases). Trimming stripped 7 bases from V and 1 base from J, with 11 bases between. This CDR3 has 14 amino acids. The germline V gene encodes CDR1 SGHTA and CDR2 FQGNSA. The complete variable domain, with remaining parts taken from reference TRBV7-2 and TRBJ2-1, reads GAGVSQSPSNKVTEKGKDVELRCDPISGHTALYWYRQSLGQGLEFLIYFQGNSAPDKSGLPSDRFSAERTGGSVSTLTIQRTQQEDSAVYLCASTSGVSYNEQFFGPGTRLTVL.

This clonotype has ten or more counts. The chain uses TRBV20-1 and TRBJ2-7; D is unresolved. Germline V gene sequence: CDR1 DFQATT, CDR2 SNEGSKA (reference sequence). The CDR3 has 13 amino acids. The germline V and J ends were trimmed by 5 bases and 0 bases, with 11 bases remaining between them. The CDR3 DNA reads as TGCAGTGCTTATCTCGATAGCTCCTACGAGCAGTACTTC. Residues: CSAYLDSSYEQYF.

This clonotype was seen a few times. The rearrangement uses TRBV7-9 and TRBJ1-1, with D perhaps TRBD1 (5 bases). CDR1 SEHNR and CDR2 FQNEAQ come from the germline V gene (reference sequence). This CDR3 has 14 residues. Between the trimmed V and J ends, which lost 8 bases and 0 bases, there was a span of 13 bases. The CDR3, as DNA: TGTGCCAGCTGGGGGGGTTCTATGAACACTGAAGCTTTCTTT. This sequence encodes CASWGGSMNTEAFF.

The chain joins TRBV20-1 to TRBJ1-5; possibly TRBD1 for D (6 bases). CDR1 and CDR2 (germline): DFQATT, SNEGSKA (reference sequence). CDR3 size: 15 residues. Trimming shortened V by 0 bases and J by 4 bases, and 13 bases separated the two germline ends. The CDR3 loop reads CSARDGRGWNQPQHF. CDR3 DNA sequence: TGCAGTGCTAGAGATGGAAGGGGGTGGAATCAGCCCCAGCATTTT.

Only a few counts were recorded for this clonotype. V is TRBV11-2 and J is TRBJ1-1, with unresolved D. CDR3 length: 16 residues. The germline gives CDR1 SGHAT, CDR2 FQNNGV. V was pared by 1 base and J by 9 bases, with 21 bases between. In DNA, the CDR3 is TGTGCCAGCAGCTTAGGATTGGGAGAATGGGTACGTCAAGCTTTCTTT. Its protein is CASSLGLGEWVRQAFF.

This clonotype occurred many times. In DNA, the CDR3 is TGTGCCAGCAGTTACTCGGTCAGGGGTGGAGATACGCAGTATTTT. Its translation: CASSYSVRGGDTQYF. This sequence joins TRBV6-2 or TRBV6-3 and TRBJ2-3; tentative D call: TRBD1 (6 bases). V shed 0 bases and J shed 5 bases, with 12 bases lying between them. This CDR3 contains 15 residues. In germline, CDR1 is MNHEY, CDR2 SVGEGT.

This chain links TRBV18 with TRBJ2-7, with 14 bases fitting TRBD2. Losses at the gene ends were 4 bases for V and 2 bases for J; bases not matched to a gene: 4. CDR1 is KGHSH, CDR2 LQKENI, per germline. This CDR3 comprises 16 residues. This chain's CDR3 is CASSQGLAGGPYEQYF. In DNA, the CDR3 is TGTGCCAGCTCACAAGGACTAGCGGGAGGCCCCTACGAGCAGTACTTC. The full variable domain, in which reference TRBV18 and TRBJ2-7 provide the parts outside the CDR3, is NAGVMQNPRHLVRRRGQEARLRCSPMKGHSHVYWYRQLPEEGLKFMVYLQKENIIDESGMPKERFSAEFPKEGPSILRIQQVVRGDSAAYFCASSQGLAGGPYEQYFGPGTRLTVT.

This clonotype was seen repeatedly, ten times or more. The chain carries TRBV27 and TRBJ2-7, with 11 positions matching TRBD1. V lost 5 bases and J lost 5; bases outside the gene matches: 11. Per the germline V gene, CDR1 is MNHEY and CDR2 is SMNVEV (reference sequence). This CDR3 region has 16 residues. CDR3 DNA: TGTGCCAGCAGTACCTTCCGGGACAGGGGGGCCCACGAGCAGTACTTC. It yields the protein CASSTFRDRGAHEQYF.

This clonotype was counted only a few times. The V call is TRBV5-6, the J call TRBJ2-7; weak D call: TRBD1 (7 bases). This CDR3 spans 16 amino acids. V shed 0 bases and J shed 7 bases, with 20 bases lying between them. Germline values: CDR1 SGHDT, CDR2 YYEEEE. In DNA, the CDR3 is TGTGCCAGCAGCTTGGAGTCAGGGGGGCATCTTAGGGAGCAGTACTTC. Translating gives CASSLESGGHLREQYF. The variable domain in full, completed from reference TRBV5-6 and TRBJ2-7, reads DAGVTQSPTHLIKTRGQQVTLRCSPKSGHDTVSWYQQALGQGPQFIFQYYEEEERQRGNFPDRFSGHQFPNYSSELNVNALLLGDSALYLCASSLESGGHLREQYFGPGTRLTVT.

This clonotype was seen at least ten times. Written as DNA, the CDR3 is TGCAGTGCTAGAGATTGGGCCTTGACTAGATTAACCTACAATGAGCAGTTCTTC. Translated, it gives CSARDWALTRLTYNEQFF. J is TRBJ2-1 and V is TRBV20-1, with D perhaps TRBD2 (6 bases). Germline assignment: CDR1 DFQATT and CDR2 SNEGSKA (reference sequence). Trimming removed 0 bases at V and 2 bases at J, with 20 bases between. The CDR3 has 18 residues.

The chain carries TRBV27 and TRBJ1-2, with a possible D match to TRBD1 (6 bases). The germline gives CDR1 MNHEY, CDR2 SMNVEV (reference sequence). The CDR3 has 14 amino acids. Trimming took 0 bases from V and 7 from J, leaving 12 bases between them. CDR3 in DNA: TGTGCCAGCAGTTTATCAGGCAGGGGAGTTGGCTACACCTTC. It translates to CASSLSGRGVGYTF.